Below, 8 T cell receptor beta chains from the same sample are listed, as sequenced in a study of blood T cell repertoires in COVID-19 (TCRdb year 2020). The library was generated by the immunoSEQ multiplex PCR assay. TCRdb took this table from immuneACCESS and kept in-frame rearrangements with V and J called. Such tables lack part of the clones; where checked against another copy, unresolved V genes explain under half of the gap, and the rest is unexplained. Across this sample there are 150,000 to 200,000 clones, with approximately 84% seen only once. The ten largest clonotypes hold 6.5% to 7% of the sample. The source material was peripheral blood. These receptors were collected from a human donor with acute or convalescent COVID-19. The donor label of this sample is uncertain.

This clone has just one count. The chain links TRBV29-1 to TRBJ1-1; 11 bases line up with TRBD1. Germline CDR1 is SQVTM and CDR2 is ANQGSEA. Trimming removed 6 bases from V and 7 bases from J; junction bases left unmatched: 7. This CDR3 is 13 amino acids long. This CDR3 reads CSVPDRGRFEAFF. The CDR3 DNA sequence: TGCAGCGTCCCGGACAGGGGGCGTTTTGAAGCTTTCTTT.

V usage is TRBV7-3 and J usage is TRBJ1-6; no firm D call. The CDR3 has 14 amino acids. Germline V lookup: CDR1 SGHTA, CDR2 FQGTGA. V lost 2 bases and J lost 9, with 11 bases in between. The CDR3 loop reads CASSLADRGSPLHF. The CDR3 nucleotides are TGTGCCAGCAGCTTAGCGGACCGGGGTTCACCCCTCCACTTT.

In DNA form, the CDR3 reads TGTGCCAGCAGAATCGACAGGGTGAACACTGAAGCTTTCTTT. It codes for CASRIDRVNTEAFF. This chain uses TRBV6-4 with TRBJ1-1; 7 bases fit TRBD1. This CDR3 spans 14 amino acids. Germline CDR1 is MRHNA and CDR2 is SNTAGT. J gave up 0 bases and V 6 bases, and 4 bases lay outside the gene matches.

This chain joins TRBV27 and TRBJ1-6, with D unclear. V dropped 1 base and J dropped 8 bases, with 12 bases sitting between them. Germline CDR1 and CDR2: MNHEY and SMNVEV (reference sequence). The CDR3 loop spans 15 amino acids. CDR3 amino acids: CASSLWGGIDSPLHF. The CDR3 DNA reads TGTGCCAGCAGTTTATGGGGAGGTATTGATTCACCCCTCCACTTT.

The chain has TRBV4-2 and TRBJ2-6, with a possible D match to TRBD2 (6 bases). CDR1 and CDR2 from the germline V gene are LGHNA and YNFKEQ. Trimming stripped 4 bases from V and 0 bases from J, with 7 bases between. The CDR3 totals 15 residues. CDR3 in DNA: TGTGCCAGCAGCCCGCGGGACTCTGGGGCCAACGTCCTGACTTTC. Translated: CASSPRDSGANVLTF.

The chain recombines TRBV19 with TRBJ1-1, with D possibly being TRBD1 (6 bases). Germline CDR1 and CDR2: LNHDA and SQIVND (reference sequence). The CDR3 spans 13 residues. Trimming left V 4 bases short and J 1 base short, with 7 bases between. CDR3 sequence: CASSRQENTEAFF. CDR3 sequence (DNA): TGTGCCAGTAGTAGACAGGAGAACACTGAAGCTTTCTTT.

The chain combines TRBV11-2 with TRBJ2-7; 9 bases are a match to TRBD2. The germline CDR1 and CDR2 sequences are SGHAT and FQNNGV. The length of the CDR3 is 16 residues. V shed 3 bases and J 0 bases; nucleotides not matched to a gene: 6. CDR3 bases: TGTGCCAGCAGCTTGCTAGCGGGACATAGCTCCTACGAGCAGTACTTC. Translating gives CASSLLAGHSSYEQYF. The full variable domain, with the rest looked up from reference TRBV11-2 and TRBJ2-7, is EAGVAQSPRYKIIEKRQSVAFWCNPISGHATLYWYQQILGQGPKLLIQFQNNGVVDDSQLPKDRFSAERLKGVDSTLKIQPAKLEDSAVYLCASSLLAGHSSYEQYFGPGTRLTVT.

CDR3 in amino acids: CASSQTRERGTQYF. CDR3 nucleotide sequence: TGCGCCAGCAGCCAGACTAGGGAGCGTGGTACGCAGTATTTT. This chain joins TRBV4-3 and TRBJ2-3; TRBD2 might be the D (6 bases). The V end was cut by 3 bases, the J end by 8 bases, with 15 bases between. Germline CDR1 is LGHNA and CDR2 is YSLEER. The CDR3 runs 14 residues.